These 3 T cell receptor beta chains share one sample of origin, sequenced in a study of a mutant IDH1 vaccine in newly diagnosed glioma. TCRdb's table, derived via immunoSEQ multiplex PCR, lists solely in-frame clones and lacks some. The table lists tens of thousands of clones, over 75% of them singletons. Sample time point: baseline, week 1 (first vaccination visit). The sample's treatment: pre-vaccination baseline after standard-of-care therapy. Sequencing was performed on PBMCs, taken from a glioma patient treated with radiotherapy, temozolomide or both. The receptors come from a man in his forties or fifties with glioma. Some clones in this sample may be carry-over from other donors' samples.

The chain employs TRBV4-2 and TRBJ2-2, with 8 nucleotides matching TRBD1. V was pared by 4 bases and J by 5 bases, with 9 bases of the junction left unmatched. Germline CDR1 reads LGHNA; CDR2 reads YNFKEQ. The CDR3 spans 16 residues. The CDR3 bases are TGTGCCAGCAGCCCCCAGGGGGCGATCGGGACCGGGGAGCTGTTTTTT. This codes for CASSPQGAIGTGELFF.

The chain has TRBV7-9 and TRBJ2-7; the D call may be TRBD1 or TRBD2 (5 bases each). V lost 10 bases and J lost 5, with 15 bases in between. This CDR3 region has 12 residues. The germline gives CDR1 SEHNR, CDR2 FQNEAQ (reference sequence). The CDR3 DNA is TGTGCCACCCGACCCCTGGGGGACGAGCAGTACTTC. It codes for CATRPLGDEQYF.

V is TRBV11-2 and J is TRBJ2-7; D unresolved. This CDR3 comprises 14 residues. The V end lost 5 bases, the J end lost 2 bases, and 13 bases lay between the germline ends. Looked up from germline, CDR1 is SGHAT and CDR2 is FQNNGV. CDR3 sequence: CASSPRPGAYEQYF. The CDR3 nucleotides are TGTGCCAGCAGCCCTAGGCCTGGCGCCTACGAGCAGTACTTC.